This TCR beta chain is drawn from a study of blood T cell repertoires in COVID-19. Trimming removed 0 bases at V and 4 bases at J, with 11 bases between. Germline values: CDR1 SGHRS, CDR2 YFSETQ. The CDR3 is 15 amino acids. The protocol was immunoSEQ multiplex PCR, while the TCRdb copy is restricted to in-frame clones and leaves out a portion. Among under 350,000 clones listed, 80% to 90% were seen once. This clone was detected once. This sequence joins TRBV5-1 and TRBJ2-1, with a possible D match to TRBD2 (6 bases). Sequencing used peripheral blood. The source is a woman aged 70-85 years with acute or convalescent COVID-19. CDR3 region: CASSLAGEVYNEQFF. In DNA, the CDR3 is TGCGCCAGCAGCTTGGCCGGGGAGGTTTACAATGAGCAGTTCTTC.